A single sample gave rise to the 27 T cell receptor beta chains below, sequenced in a study of cytomegalovirus exposure and HLA in healthy donors. The primer mix had 60 Vbeta and 13 Jbeta primers. Measured with immunoSEQ multiplex PCR; TCRdb has only the in-frame clones, and not every one. The sample carries fewer than 200,000 clones, approximately 71% recorded once. Sequencing used PBMCs. The source is a girl aged 10 to 17 in good health and CMV-seronegative.

The sample holds a few counts of this clone. The chain joins TRBV6-6 to TRBJ1-1, with D possibly being TRBD1 (6 bases). In germline, CDR1 is MNHNY, CDR2 SVGAGI (reference sequence). V lost 6 bases and J lost 4, with 21 bases in between. The CDR3 consists of 16 residues. The CDR3 is CASSRKGEQGITEAFF. For the CDR3, the DNA is TGTGCCAGCAGCCGTAAAGGGGAACAGGGAATCACTGAAGCTTTCTTT.

This chain connects TRBV27 to TRBJ1-1; no definite D call. Per the germline V gene, CDR1 is MNHEY and CDR2 is SMNVEV (reference sequence). This CDR3 has 13 residues. Trimming stripped 3 bases from V and 0 bases from J, with 5 bases between. Here the CDR3 DNA reads TGTGCCAGCAGTTTGGGCATGAACACTGAAGCTTTCTTT. Encoded protein: CASSLGMNTEAFF.

The V and J genes are TRBV6-5 and TRBJ1-1; the match to TRBD1 covers 8 bases. CDR3 length: 13 residues. Trimming cost V 7 bases and J 8 bases; bases outside gene matches: 9. Germline CDR1 reads MNHEY; CDR2 reads SVGAGI. This CDR3 reads CASTPSGGVEAFF. CDR3 sequence (DNA): TGTGCCAGCACCCCTTCAGGGGGCGTAGAAGCTTTCTTT.

V is TRBV28 and J is TRBJ2-3; TRBD2 is a possible D gene (5 bases). The CDR3 length is 16 residues. From germline, CDR1 is MDHEN and CDR2 SYDVKM. V gave up 1 base and J gave up 4 bases, with 15 bases separating them. The CDR3 protein is CASSLSPGRRSDTQYF. CDR3 in DNA: TGTGCCAGCAGTTTATCGCCAGGCAGGAGGTCAGATACGCAGTATTTT.

This chain connects TRBV5-6 to TRBJ2-1, with no clear D. V was shortened by 5 bases and J by 6 bases, with 12 bases between the two germline ends. Germline-derived CDR1 and CDR2 are SGHDT and YYEEEE. This CDR3 comprises 13 residues. Here the CDR3 reads CASSQLESNEQFF. The CDR3 region has the DNA TGTGCCAGCAGTCAGCTAGAAAGCAATGAGCAGTTCTTC.

The V and J genes are TRBV6-5 and TRBJ2-7; TRBD2 agrees at 7 bases. The CDR3 is made up of 11 amino acids. Germline CDR1 reads MNHEY; CDR2 reads SVGAGI. Trimming removed 6 bases from V and 6 bases from J; junction bases left unmatched: 2. DNA of the CDR3: TGTGCCAGCAGCGGGGGGATCGAGCAGTACTTC. Translation gives CASSGGIEQYF.

This clone has just a few counts. The chain links TRBV4-1 to TRBJ1-1, with a tentative D call TRBD1 (6 bases). Germline loops: CDR1 MGHRA, CDR2 YSYEKL. CDR3 size: 15 residues. V was pared by 1 base and J by 3 bases, with 12 bases between. CDR3: CASSQAGASYTEAFF. CDR3 sequence (DNA): TGCGCCAGCAGCCAAGCAGGGGCGAGTTACACTGAAGCTTTCTTT.

The chain joins TRBV2 to TRBJ2-3, with D maybe TRBD1 (5 bases). The germline V gene encodes CDR1 SNHLY and CDR2 FYNNEI. With 7 bases removed from V and 0 bases from J, the gap between germline ends came to 11 bases. CDR3 size: 14 residues. CDR3 sequence reads: CASKDIASTDTQYF. In DNA form, the CDR3 reads TGTGCCAGCAAGGACATCGCTAGCACAGATACGCAGTATTTT.

This clone was found a few times. The rearrangement uses TRBV7-6 and TRBJ1-2; D perhaps matches TRBD1 (5 bases). Germline values: CDR1 SGHVS, CDR2 FNYEAQ. This CDR3 has 15 amino acids. V shed 2 bases and J shed 10 bases, with 20 bases lying between them. The CDR3 region is CASSLLGEGAVAYTF. The CDR3 coding sequence is TGTGCCAGCAGCTTATTAGGGGAAGGGGCGGTAGCCTACACCTTC.

This clone has more than one count but fewer than ten. The J gene is TRBJ2-5, the V gene TRBV5-1; D may be TRBD2 (6 bases). CDR1 is SGHRS and CDR2 is YFSETQ in the germline V gene. The CDR3 contains 12 residues. Trimming took off 3 bases at V and 11 bases at J, with 14 bases between the two ends. The CDR3 here is CASSWEQGGQYF. The CDR3 DNA reads as TGCGCCAGCAGCTGGGAACAAGGAGGGCAGTACTTC.

The chain combines TRBV5-1 with TRBJ1-4; perhaps TRBD1 as D (5 bases). The CDR3 runs to 16 residues. V was cut by 1 base and J by 8 bases, with 18 bases left in between. From germline, CDR1 is SGHRS and CDR2 YFSETQ. CDR3 DNA sequence: TGCGCCAGCAGCTTGAATGGGGCAGTGGACGGGGAAAAACTGTTTTTT. This codes for CASSLNGAVDGEKLFF.

The rearrangement links TRBV6-5 to TRBJ1-5; D perhaps matches TRBD1 (6 bases). Germline values: CDR1 MNHEY, CDR2 SVGAGI. V lost 6 bases and J lost 5, with 14 bases in between. The CDR3 length is 14 residues. CDR3 region: CASSRRGGDQPQHF. CDR3 nucleotides: TGTGCCAGCAGCCGCAGGGGAGGGGATCAGCCCCAGCATTTT.

This clone was detected only a few times. This rearrangement joins TRBV5-1 to TRBJ2-3; 7 bases map to TRBD1. V dropped 4 bases and J dropped 3; count of bases not matched to a gene: 5. The CDR3 sequence is 14 residues long. Germline CDR1 and CDR2: SGHRS and YFSETQ. This CDR3 is CASSLKGATDTQYF. CDR3 DNA: TGCGCCAGCAGCCTTAAGGGGGCTACAGATACGCAGTATTTT.

The chain links TRBV5-6 to TRBJ1-1, with TRBD1 identical over 7 bases. Germline values: CDR1 SGHDT, CDR2 YYEEEE. V was clipped by 4 bases and J by 6 bases; unmatched bases: 3. The CDR3 is 12 residues long. In nucleotides, the CDR3 is TGTGCCAGCAGCGTTGGGACAGCTGAAGCTTTCTTT. Translation gives CASSVGTAEAFF.

This clone was recorded only once. The chain is built from TRBV5-4 and TRBJ1-6; 7 bases are shared with TRBD1. CDR1 is SGHNT and CDR2 is YYREEE in the germline V gene (reference sequence). V shed 1 base, J shed 8 bases, and the junction held 3 bases outside the gene matches. The CDR3 is 14 residues long. For the CDR3, the DNA is TGTGCCAGCAGCTTGAAAGGGGGCGATTCACCCCTCCACTTT. This gives the protein CASSLKGGDSPLHF.

V and J are TRBV6-5 and TRBJ1-1; tentatively, D is TRBD1 (6 bases). Trimming took 7 bases from V and 4 from J, leaving 13 bases between them. The germline CDR1 and CDR2 sequences are MNHEY and SVGAGI. The CDR3 spans 13 residues. DNA of the CDR3: TGTGCCAGCACCCCAGGGGTCGGCACTGAAGCTTTCTTT. Translation: CASTPGVGTEAFF.

The chain is built from TRBV2 and TRBJ2-7; TRBD2 aligns across 8 bases. Germline V CDR1 and CDR2: SNHLY, FYNNEI. This CDR3 comprises 15 residues. The trim removed 6 bases at V and 3 bases at J, leaving 10 bases unmatched. CDR3 protein: CASRGVGTRNYEQYF. The CDR3 DNA reads as TGTGCCAGCAGGGGGGTCGGGACTAGGAACTACGAGCAGTACTTC.

The J gene is TRBJ1-2, the V gene TRBV5-1, with no clear D. The CDR3 covers 14 residues. Trimming stripped 2 bases from V and 0 bases from J, with 8 bases between. Looked up from germline, CDR1 is SGHRS and CDR2 is YFSETQ. The CDR3 is CASSFGLSNYGYTF. The CDR3 DNA reads TGCGCCAGCAGCTTCGGACTTTCTAACTATGGCTACACCTTC. The entire variable domain, with the rest obtained from reference TRBV5-1 and TRBJ1-2, is as follows: KAGVTQTPRYLIKTRGQQVTLSCSPISGHRSVSWYQQTPGQGLQFLFEYFSETQRNKGNFPGRFSGRQFSNSRSEMNVSTLELGDSALYLCASSFGLSNYGYTFGSGTRLTVV.

This clone showed up just once. The genes are TRBV19 and TRBJ1-5; D is possibly TRBD1 (6 bases). The CDR3 length is 14 residues. Between the trimmed V and J ends, which lost 7 bases and 1 base, there was a span of 11 bases. The V gene's germline CDR1 is LNHDA and CDR2 SQIVND (reference sequence). CDR3 DNA sequence: TGTGCCAGTACCCAAGGGGGAAGCAATCAGCCCCAGCATTTT. This gives the protein CASTQGGSNQPQHF.

This chain uses TRBV5-1 with TRBJ2-5, with a possible D match to TRBD1 (6 bases). The germline V and J ends were trimmed by 1 base and 3 bases, with 13 bases remaining between them. Germline V gene sequence: CDR1 SGHRS, CDR2 YFSETQ. This CDR3 comprises 15 residues. The CDR3 nucleotides are TGCGCCAGCAGCTTGTCTACAGGGCAGGAAGAGACCCAGTACTTC. Protein product: CASSLSTGQEETQYF.

In its sample, this clone was seen once. V usage is TRBV7-9 and J usage is TRBJ1-6; 9 bases are a match to TRBD1. From germline, CDR1 is SEHNR and CDR2 FQNEAQ (reference sequence). V dropped 5 bases and J dropped 8; count of bases not matched to a gene: 4. The CDR3 spans 14 residues. CDR3 loop: CASSGDRDDSPLHF. The DNA for the CDR3 is TGTGCCAGCAGCGGGGACAGGGATGATTCACCCCTCCACTTT.

This chain connects TRBV12-5 to TRBJ1-1, with D unresolved. Looked up from germline, CDR1 is LGHNT and CDR2 is FRNRAP. This CDR3 has 13 residues. Trimming shortened V by 4 bases and J by 5 bases, and 11 bases separated the two germline ends. The CDR3 DNA follows: TGTGCTAGTGGTTCCGACCGGAGGACTGAAGCTTTCTTT. Its translation: CASGSDRRTEAFF.

The CDR3 spells CASSFQGANTEAFF. The CDR3 DNA sequence: TGTGCCAGCAGTTTCCAGGGGGCGAACACTGAAGCTTTCTTT. J is TRBJ1-1 and V is TRBV27; TRBD1 agrees at 8 bases. The CDR3 has 14 amino acids. Germline V CDR1 and CDR2: MNHEY, SMNVEV (reference sequence). Losses at the gene ends were 3 bases for V and 1 base for J; bases not matched to a gene: 1.

The chain uses TRBV12-5 and TRBJ2-3, with a weak D call TRBD1 (6 bases). The CDR3 consists of 15 residues. Trimming shortened V by 4 bases and J by 3 bases, and 14 bases separated the two germline ends. The germline V gene has CDR1 LGHNT and CDR2 FRNRAP. The CDR3, as DNA: TGTGCTAGTGGTTCCGGACAGCCGGGAACAGATACGCAGTATTTT. As protein: CASGSGQPGTDTQYF.

This clone showed up just a few times. The chain uses TRBV9 and TRBJ2-2, with 8 bases fitting TRBD1. The germline V gene has CDR1 SGDLS and CDR2 YYNGEE. CDR3 size: 20 residues. With V trimmed by 0 bases and J by 7 bases, 20 bases remained unmatched. CDR3 residues: CASSVAPGFGAGGFVGELFF. The CDR3 DNA follows: TGTGCCAGCAGCGTAGCGCCAGGGTTTGGTGCAGGGGGCTTTGTCGGGGAGCTGTTTTTT.

The V call is TRBV15, the J call TRBJ2-7; TRBD2 aligns across 8 bases. The junction had 1 base not matched to a gene; V was cut back by 0 bases and J by 3 bases. Germline-derived CDR1 and CDR2 are LNHNV and YYDKDF (reference sequence). There are 14 residues in the CDR3. CDR3 sequence: CATSREGTSYEQYF. CDR3 sequence (DNA): TGTGCCACCAGCAGAGAAGGGACTAGCTACGAGCAGTACTTC.

The chain has TRBV27 and TRBJ1-1; unclear D gene. The germline V gene has CDR1 MNHEY and CDR2 SMNVEV (reference sequence). This CDR3 comprises 15 residues. The V and J ends lost 5 bases and 2 bases respectively, with 15 bases between them. The CDR3 region has the DNA TGTGCCAGCAGTCCCTTCGGGAAGGGTAACACTGAAGCTTTCTTT. Translating it yields CASSPFGKGNTEAFF.